Below are 6 T cell receptor beta chains sequenced from a single sample in a study of cytomegalovirus exposure and HLA in healthy donors. The PCR was carried out with 60 Vbeta primers and 13 Jbeta primers. Method: immunoSEQ multiplex PCR; TCRdb's copy keeps in-frame clones and lacks some. Of about 150,000 clones in the sample, about 79% were seen once. Material: PBMCs. The receptors originated from a female donor in good health and CMV-seropositive.

The V gene is TRBV2, the J gene TRBJ1-2, with a possible D match to TRBD1 (5 bases). The CDR3 is made up of 16 amino acids. V shed 6 bases and J shed 0 bases, with 17 bases lying between them. Germline V lookup: CDR1 SNHLY, CDR2 FYNNEI. The CDR3 is CASSGGGTGANYGYTF. The CDR3 DNA is TGTGCCAGCAGCGGGGGGGGGACCGGAGCTAACTATGGCTACACCTTC.

This chain links TRBV2 with TRBJ1-2; 8 bases agree with TRBD1. Trimming cost V 6 bases and J 6 bases; bases outside gene matches: 9. Germline V gives CDR1 SNHLY, CDR2 FYNNEI. The CDR3 has 14 amino acids. CDR3 sequence: CASRRQGIADGYTF. CDR3 DNA: TGTGCCAGCAGGAGACAGGGGATTGCAGATGGCTACACCTTC.

CDR3: CASSSPGDPNIQYF. In DNA form, the CDR3 reads TGTGCCAGCAGTTCCCCGGGGGATCCAAACATTCAGTACTTC. This chain joins TRBV6-5 and TRBJ2-4, with D possibly TRBD2 on 6 matching bases. Germline lookup yields CDR1 MNHEY and CDR2 SVGAGI. V shed 4 bases and J shed 6 bases, with 13 bases lying between them. This CDR3 spans 14 amino acids.

This chain connects TRBV4-2 to TRBJ1-5, with a weak D call TRBD1 (5 bases). Between the trimmed V and J ends, which lost 1 base and 4 bases, there was a span of 8 bases. This CDR3 comprises 14 residues. Germline CDR1 reads LGHNA; CDR2 reads YNFKEQ. CDR3 in amino acids: CASSQGRDNQPQHF. For the CDR3, the DNA is TGTGCCAGCAGCCAAGGCAGGGATAATCAGCCCCAGCATTTT.

The V gene is TRBV28, the J gene TRBJ2-7; 8 bases agree with TRBD1. V shed 6 bases, J shed 5 bases, and the junction held 9 bases outside the gene matches. CDR1 is MDHEN, CDR2 SYDVKM, per germline. The CDR3 sequence is 14 residues long. The CDR3 here is CASSPGQGEDEQYF. CDR3 DNA: TGTGCCAGCAGCCCAGGACAGGGTGAGGACGAGCAGTACTTC.

The chain couples TRBV13 to TRBJ1-1; the match to TRBD1 covers 7 bases. Germline V lookup: CDR1 PRHDT, CDR2 FYEKMQ (reference sequence). The CDR3 covers 12 residues. V shed 8 bases and J 1 base; nucleotides not matched to a gene: 1. The CDR3 sequence: CASDRENTEAFF. The CDR3 DNA is TGTGCCAGCGACAGGGAGAACACTGAAGCTTTCTTT.